Listed here is a single T cell receptor (beta chain). As yet, its antigen is unknown. The CDR3 contains 16 residues. V dropped 5 bases and J dropped 1; count of bases not matched to a gene: 8. Germline lookup yields CDR1 SEHNR and CDR2 FQNEAQ (reference sequence). The repertoire was sequenced with immunoSEQ multiplex PCR; TCRdb's copy has only in-frame clones and lacks some. The sample lists more than 10,000 clones; 90% were seen once. The data derive from a study of STAT3 mutations in large granular lymphocyte leukemia. About the study: About 38% of treated T-LGLL patients showed hematologic response to immunosuppression.

Study outcomes and limitations: In some patients, a small highly pathogenic clone possibly went undetected. At least one immunodominant TCR beta clonotype appeared in every T-cell large granular lymphocyte leukemia patient. In about 30% of the 18 patients, new TCR clonotypes emerged after therapy. Clonal expansion was inferred from other time points because no sample existed at each clone's first appearance.

The source is a man aged 40-49 years with T-cell large granular lymphocyte leukemia. Some clones in this sample may be carry-over from other donors' samples. The chain carries TRBV7-9 and TRBJ1-5, with 7 bases identical to TRBD1. The specimen was peripheral blood mononuclear cells. The CDR3 sequence: CASSDHRGSSNQPQHF. In nucleotides, the CDR3 is TGTGCCAGCAGCGACCACAGGGGTTCGAGCAATCAGCCCCAGCATTTT.